The rows below give T cell receptor beta chains drawn from one sample of a study of T cells in Graves' hyperthyroidism and ophthalmopathy. TCRdb recomputed calls from the multiplex PCR reads with MiXCR, one row per CDR3 protein. The table shows about 620,000 distinct CDR3 sequences, with 15% to 20% occurring only once. The sequencing sample was made of blood. The origin of the receptors is a woman under 40 with Graves' hyperthyroidism. Both conserved end residues are part of each CDR3. The D gene is left open where the match is weak. Clone sizes are given selectively: once, few, many, or a class where the clone is expanded.

size: .
D: .
V: TRBV6-2/TRBV6-3
J: TRBJ2-1
CDR3: CASSYGATGPLYNEQFF
DNA: TGTGCCAGCAGTTACGGAGCGACAGGACCTCTTTACAATGAGCAGTTCTTC

size: few
D: TRBD2
V: TRBV6-1
J: TRBJ2-1
CDR3: CASSLTSGRVVEQFF
DNA: TGTGCCAGCAGCCTCACTAGCGGGAGGGTGGTTGAGCAGTTCTTC

size: many
D: .
V: TRBV7-3
J: TRBJ2-1
CDR3: CASSLKGGYNEQFF
DNA: TGTGCCAGCAGCTTAAAAGGCGGCTACAATGAGCAGTTCTTC

size: few
D: TRBD1
V: TRBV5-1
J: TRBJ1-2
CDR3: CASSLNLRGPGSYGYTF
DNA: TGCGCCAGCAGCTTGAATCTTAGGGGGCCGGGAAGCTATGGCTACACCTTC

size: .
D: .
V: TRBV7-6
J: TRBJ2-1
CDR3: CASSPHPNDRNNEQFF
DNA: TGTGCCAGCAGCCCGCACCCCAATGACAGGAACAATGAGCAGTTCTTC

size: many
D: .
V: TRBV20-1
J: TRBJ2-1
CDR3: CSARERRATYNEQFF
DNA: TGCAGTGCTAGGGAGCGGAGGGCAACCTACAATGAGCAGTTCTTC

size: .
D: .
V: TRBV6-5
J: TRBJ1-5
CDR3: CASSSTGSHQPQHF
DNA: TGTGCCAGCAGTTCCACAGGGAGTCATCAGCCCCAGCATTTT

size: few
D: .
V: TRBV29-1
J: TRBJ2-5
CDR3: CSVRLGETQYF
DNA: TGCAGCGTCCGACTGGGGGAGACCCAGTACTTC

size: once
D: .
V: TRBV28
J: TRBJ1-2
CDR3: CATHADGGGGYTF
DNA: TGTGCCACCCATGCCGATGGAGGCGGTGGCTACACCTTC

size: many
D: .
V: TRBV12-3/TRBV12-4
J: TRBJ2-3
CDR3: CASTLGAPTDTQYF
DNA: TGTGCCAGCACCCTAGGGGCTCCCACAGATACGCAGTATTTT

size: few
D: .
V: TRBV29-1
J: TRBJ2-7
CDR3: CSVESRYEQYF
DNA: TGCAGCGTTGAATCAAGATACGAGCAGTACTTC

size: .
D: .
V: TRBV18
J: TRBJ1-6
CDR3: CASSQGADHNSPLHF
DNA: TGTGCCAGCTCACAGGGCGCAGACCATAATTCACCCCTCCACTTT

size: .
D: TRBD2
V: TRBV20-1
J: TRBJ2-7
CDR3: CSASGTSGSEQYF
DNA: TGCAGTGCTAGTGGAACTAGCGGGAGTGAGCAGTACTTC

size: few
D: TRBD1
V: TRBV27
J: TRBJ2-7
CDR3: CASSPVPGTAFYEQYF
DNA: TGTGCCAGCAGTCCCGTCCCCGGGACAGCTTTCTACGAGCAGTACTTC

size: many
D: .
V: TRBV5-6
J: TRBJ1-2
CDR3: CASSFGQSNNYGYTF
DNA: TGTGCCAGCAGCTTCGGACAGAGTAATAACTATGGCTACACCTTC

size: .
D: .
V: TRBV5-1
J: TRBJ2-2
CDR3: CASSGGITGELVF
DNA: TGCGCCAGCTCTGGGGGAATCACCGGGGAGCTGGTTTTT

size: many
D: TRBD1
V: TRBV12-3/TRBV12-4
J: TRBJ2-2
CDR3: CASSPRDRGLPNTGELFF
DNA: TGTGCCAGCAGTCCTAGGGACAGGGGACTCCCCAACACCGGGGAGCTGTTTTTT

size: many
D: .
V: TRBV3-1
J: TRBJ2-7
CDR3: CASSQRGLPSYEQYF
DNA: TGTGCCAGCAGCCAGCGGGGATTACCCTCCTACGAGCAGTACTTC

size: .
D: .
V: TRBV6-2/TRBV6-3
J: TRBJ2-5
CDR3: CAVGPLQETQYF
DNA: TGTGCCGTCGGCCCACTCCAAGAGACCCAGTACTTC

size: many
D: .
V: TRBV29-1
J: TRBJ1-1
CDR3: CSVVGGTEAFF
DNA: TGCAGCGTTGTGGGCGGCACTGAAGCTTTCTTT

size: many
D: .
V: TRBV12-3/TRBV12-4
J: TRBJ2-1
CDR3: CASSPSMRIYNEQFF
DNA: TGTGCCAGCAGCCCCTCCATGCGGATCTACAATGAGCAGTTCTTC

size: many
D: TRBD2
V: TRBV3-1
J: TRBJ2-1
CDR3: CASSTNLAGGPTIEQFF
DNA: TGTGCCAGCTCTACCAATCTAGCGGGAGGACCGACGATTGAGCAGTTCTTC

size: .
D: .
V: TRBV4-1
J: TRBJ2-3
CDR3: CASSQVWRGRNTDTQYF
DNA: TGCGCCAGCAGCCAAGTATGGCGCGGAAGAAACACAGATACGCAGTATTTT

size: few
D: .
V: TRBV12-3/TRBV12-4
J: TRBJ1-1
CDR3: CASSLARYPGGVAFF
DNA: TGTGCCAGCAGTTTAGCCCGATACCCCGGCGGAGTAGCTTTCTTT

size: .
D: TRBD1
V: TRBV7-9
J: TRBJ1-2
CDR3: CAGGTGIYYGYTF
DNA: TGTGCCGGGGGGACAGGGATCTACTATGGCTACACCTTC

size: many
D: TRBD1
V: TRBV6-5
J: TRBJ2-3
CDR3: CASSYGFGTGEYYGTDTQYF
DNA: TGTGCCAGCAGTTACGGGTTCGGGACAGGGGAGTACTACGGCACAGATACGCAGTATTTT

size: many
D: .
V: TRBV4-1
J: TRBJ2-3
CDR3: CASSYSSKQARDTQYF
DNA: TGCGCCAGCAGCTACTCTAGCAAGCAAGCTAGAGATACGCAGTATTTT

size: many
D: .
V: TRBV20-1
J: TRBJ1-4
CDR3: CSAGDPQKKLFF
DNA: TGCAGTGCTGGGGACCCTCAGAAAAAACTGTTTTTT

size: few
D: .
V: TRBV11-1
J: TRBJ2-6
CDR3: CASSSTGTTGANVLTF
DNA: TGTGCCAGCAGCTCAACAGGGACGACTGGGGCCAACGTCCTGACTTTC

size: .
D: .
V: TRBV28
J: TRBJ1-3
CDR3: CASSWTVPGNTIYF
DNA: TGTGCCAGCAGTTGGACAGTTCCTGGAAACACCATATATTTT

size: few
D: .
V: TRBV6-5
J: TRBJ2-4
CDR3: CASSYSPGTGKNIQYF
DNA: TGTGCCAGCAGTTACTCACCAGGGACTGGAAAAAACATTCAGTACTTC

size: .
D: TRBD1
V: TRBV7-2
J: TRBJ2-6
CDR3: CASSSRQGVGGANVLTF
DNA: TGTGCCAGCAGCTCCCGACAGGGAGTGGGGGGGGCCAACGTCCTGACTTTC

size: many
D: .
V: TRBV3-1
J: TRBJ2-7
CDR3: CASSQEELGHSYEQYF
DNA: TGTGCCAGCAGCCAAGAGGAGTTGGGACACTCCTACGAGCAGTACTTC

size: many
D: .
V: TRBV2
J: TRBJ2-2
CDR3: CASAYSTDTGELFF
DNA: TGTGCCAGCGCATATTCAACGGACACCGGGGAGCTGTTTTTT

size: many
D: .
V: TRBV7-3
J: TRBJ2-7
CDR3: CASSLREPSYEQYF
DNA: TGTGCCAGCAGCTTACGTGAACCGTCCTACGAGCAGTACTTC

size: .
D: .
V: TRBV6-2/TRBV6-3
J: TRBJ2-7
CDR3: CASSYSTDAHYEQYF
DNA: TGTGCCAGCAGTTACTCGACGGATGCTCACTACGAGCAGTACTTC

size: few
D: .
V: TRBV9
J: TRBJ1-1
CDR3: CASSARQNMNTEAFF
DNA: TGTGCCAGCAGCGCTAGACAGAACATGAACACTGAAGCTTTCTTT

size: few
D: .
V: TRBV10-3
J: TRBJ2-7
CDR3: CAISVEDVEQYF
DNA: TGTGCCATCAGTGTGGAGGATGTCGAGCAGTACTTC

size: .
D: .
V: TRBV14
J: TRBJ1-2
CDR3: CASSQARGVGYTF
DNA: TGTGCCAGCAGCCAAGCCCGAGGGGTTGGCTACACCTTC

size: .
D: .
V: TRBV30
J: TRBJ2-1
CDR3: CAGEKNPYNEQFF
DNA: TGTGCCGGGGAGAAGAATCCCTACAATGAGCAGTTCTTC

size: .
D: .
V: TRBV18
J: TRBJ1-1
CDR3: CAISAGQNTEAFF
DNA: TGTGCCATCTCAGCGGGACAGAACACTGAAGCTTTCTTT

size: few
D: .
V: TRBV30
J: TRBJ2-1
CDR3: CAWSEASGLTYNEQFF
DNA: TGTGCCTGGAGTGAAGCGAGCGGGCTGACGTACAATGAGCAGTTCTTC

size: .
D: .
V: TRBV18
J: TRBJ1-3
CDR3: CASSPESLGSGNTIYF
DNA: TGTGCCAGCTCACCAGAGTCCCTCGGCTCTGGAAACACCATATATTTT

size: once
D: .
V: TRBV13
J: TRBJ2-5
CDR3: CARGNIKAETQYF
DNA: TGTGCCAGAGGAAACATCAAGGCGGAGACCCAGTACTTC

size: many
D: .
V: TRBV18
J: TRBJ1-2
CDR3: CASTPTGGDGYTF
DNA: TGTGCCAGTACCCCCACTGGGGGCGATGGCTACACCTTC

size: .
D: .
V: TRBV20-1
J: TRBJ2-1
CDR3: CSARSQTPSSYNEQFF
DNA: TGCAGTGCTAGAAGCCAGACCCCGAGCTCCTACAATGAGCAGTTCTTC

size: many
D: .
V: TRBV30
J: TRBJ2-5
CDR3: CAWSVWREETQYF
DNA: TGTGCCTGGAGTGTGTGGCGGGAAGAGACCCAGTACTTC

size: .
D: .
V: TRBV18
J: TRBJ1-1
CDR3: CASSRMQGDTEAFF
DNA: TGTGCCAGCTCACGAATGCAGGGAGACACTGAAGCTTTCTTT

size: many
D: TRBD2
V: TRBV12-3/TRBV12-4
J: TRBJ2-3
CDR3: CASSLGLAGGTTTDTQYF
DNA: TGTGCCAGCAGTTTAGGTCTAGCGGGAGGGACAACCACAGATACGCAGTATTTT

size: many
D: .
V: TRBV7-2
J: TRBJ1-1
CDR3: CASSEVLGGAFF
DNA: TGTGCCAGCTCGGAGGTGTTGGGTGGAGCTTTCTTT

size: .
D: TRBD1
V: TRBV15
J: TRBJ2-5
CDR3: CATSRDSATGGWETQYF
DNA: TGTGCCACCAGCAGAGATTCCGCGACAGGGGGCTGGGAGACCCAGTACTTC

size: few
D: .
V: TRBV30
J: TRBJ2-1
CDR3: CAWNLGGAINEQFF
DNA: TGTGCCTGGAATTTAGGGGGGGCGATCAATGAGCAGTTCTTC

size: many
D: .
V: TRBV25-1
J: TRBJ1-3
CDR3: CASSDSDTIYF
DNA: TGTGCCAGCAGTGATTCGGACACCATATATTTT

size: many
D: TRBD2
V: TRBV28
J: TRBJ2-2
CDR3: CASSLLAGAMNTGELFF
DNA: TGTGCCAGCAGTTTATTAGCGGGAGCCATGAACACCGGGGAGCTGTTTTTT

size: .
D: .
V: TRBV11-2
J: TRBJ2-7
CDR3: CASSLAGLGEPREQYF
DNA: TGTGCCAGCAGCTTAGCGGGATTGGGGGAGCCCCGCGAGCAGTACTTC

size: many
D: .
V: TRBV7-2
J: TRBJ2-7
CDR3: CASSLAGDFYYEQYF
DNA: TGTGCCAGCAGCTTAGCAGGGGATTTCTACTACGAGCAGTACTTC

size: many
D: .
V: TRBV20-1
J: TRBJ2-3
CDR3: CSAKQGTDTQYF
DNA: TGCAGTGCCAAACAGGGAACAGATACGCAGTATTTT

size: .
D: TRBD1
V: TRBV7-4
J: TRBJ2-1
CDR3: CASSVDGGQGTYNEQFF
DNA: TGTGCCAGCAGCGTAGACGGGGGACAGGGGACCTACAATGAGCAGTTCTTC

size: once
D: TRBD1
V: TRBV9
J: TRBJ2-3
CDR3: CASSPRTGRPDTQYF
DNA: TGTGCCAGCAGCCCCCGGACAGGGCGCCCAGATACGCAGTATTTT

size: .
D: .
V: TRBV6-1
J: TRBJ2-1
CDR3: CASSRAEGTDEQFF
DNA: TGTGCCAGCAGTCGAGCGGAAGGTACAGATGAGCAGTTCTTC